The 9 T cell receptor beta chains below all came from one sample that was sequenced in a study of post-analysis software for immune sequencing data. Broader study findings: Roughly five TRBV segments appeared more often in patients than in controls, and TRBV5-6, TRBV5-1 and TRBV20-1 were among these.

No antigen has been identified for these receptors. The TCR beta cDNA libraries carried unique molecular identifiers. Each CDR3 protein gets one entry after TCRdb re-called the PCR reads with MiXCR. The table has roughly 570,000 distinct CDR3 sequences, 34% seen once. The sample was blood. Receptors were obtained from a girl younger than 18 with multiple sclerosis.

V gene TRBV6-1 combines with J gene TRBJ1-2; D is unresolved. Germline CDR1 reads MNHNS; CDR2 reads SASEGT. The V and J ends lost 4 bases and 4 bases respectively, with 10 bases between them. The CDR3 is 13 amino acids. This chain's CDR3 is CASSGPKFYGYTF. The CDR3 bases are TGTGCCAGCAGTGGACCAAAGTTCTATGGCTACACCTTC.

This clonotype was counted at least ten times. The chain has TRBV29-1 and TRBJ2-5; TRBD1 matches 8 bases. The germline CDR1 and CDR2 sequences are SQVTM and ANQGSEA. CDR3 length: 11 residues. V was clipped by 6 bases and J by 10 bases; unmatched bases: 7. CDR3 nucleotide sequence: TGCAGCGTCGAGACAGGGGAACGCCAGTACTTC. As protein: CSVETGERQYF.

CDR3: CASSLAALQGTYNEQFF. CDR3 bases: TGCGCCAGCAGCTTGGCAGCCCTTCAAGGCACCTACAATGAGCAGTTCTTC. The chain employs TRBV5-1 and TRBJ2-1; D remains unclear. The V and J ends lost 0 bases and 2 bases respectively, with 15 bases between them. Germline V gene data show CDR1 as SGHRS and CDR2 as YFSETQ. The CDR3 covers 17 residues. Filled out from reference TRBV5-1 and TRBJ2-1, the complete variable domain reads KAGVTQTPRYLIKTRGQQVTLSCSPISGHRSVSWYQQTPGQGLQFLFEYFSETQRNKGNFPGRFSGRQFSNSRSEMNVSTLELGDSALYLCASSLAALQGTYNEQFFGPGTRLTVL.

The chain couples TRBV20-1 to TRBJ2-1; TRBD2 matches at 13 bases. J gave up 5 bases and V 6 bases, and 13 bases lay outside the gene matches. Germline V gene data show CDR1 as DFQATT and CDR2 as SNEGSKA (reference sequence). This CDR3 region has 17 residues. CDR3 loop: CSAARPTGLAGDNEQFF. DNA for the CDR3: TGCAGTGCCGCTAGACCAACTGGACTAGCGGGAGACAATGAGCAGTTCTTC.

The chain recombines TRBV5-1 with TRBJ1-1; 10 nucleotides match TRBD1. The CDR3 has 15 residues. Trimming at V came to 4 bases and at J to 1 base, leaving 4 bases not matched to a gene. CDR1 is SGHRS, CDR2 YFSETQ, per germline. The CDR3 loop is CASSKGTGENTEAFF. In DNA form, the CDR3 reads TGCGCCAGCAGCAAAGGGACAGGGGAGAACACTGAAGCTTTCTTT.

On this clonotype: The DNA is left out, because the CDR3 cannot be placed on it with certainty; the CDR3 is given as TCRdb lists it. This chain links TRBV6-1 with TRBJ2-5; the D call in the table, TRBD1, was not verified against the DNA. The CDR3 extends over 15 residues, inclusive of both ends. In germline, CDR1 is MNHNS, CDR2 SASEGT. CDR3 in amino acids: CASSLERDSSYEQYF.

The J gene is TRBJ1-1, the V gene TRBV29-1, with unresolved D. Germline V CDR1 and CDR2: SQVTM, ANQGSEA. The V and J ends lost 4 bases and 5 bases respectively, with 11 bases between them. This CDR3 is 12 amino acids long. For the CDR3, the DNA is TGCAGCGTTGGAGCGGGGAGTACTGAAGCTTTCTTT. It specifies CSVGAGSTEAFF.

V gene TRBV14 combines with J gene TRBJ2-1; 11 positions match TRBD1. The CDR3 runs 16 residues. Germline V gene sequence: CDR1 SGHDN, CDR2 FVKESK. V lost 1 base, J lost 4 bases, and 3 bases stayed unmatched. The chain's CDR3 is CASSQGTGGWYNEQFF. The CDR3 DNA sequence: TGTGCCAGCAGCCAAGGGACAGGGGGCTGGTACAATGAGCAGTTCTTC.

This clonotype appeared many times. The CDR3 DNA reads as TGTGCCACCAGTGACGAACACTCTAGCGGGACTAACTACAATGAGCAGTTCTTC. This codes for CATSDEHSSGTNYNEQFF. The V gene is TRBV24-1, the J gene TRBJ2-1; 9 bases fit TRBD2. Trimming at V came to 4 bases and at J to 3 bases, leaving 12 bases not matched to a gene. The CDR3 loop spans 18 amino acids. CDR1 and CDR2 (germline): KGHDR, SFDVKD.